Below are 8 T cell receptor beta chains sequenced from a single sample in a study of OX40 agonist ivuxolimab in advanced cancers. Method: immunoSEQ multiplex PCR; TCRdb's copy keeps in-frame clones and lacks some. The sample includes some 10,000 clones, about four fifths of them seen just once. The sample was CD4+ or CD8+ T cells sorted from blood, taken in a trial of the OX40 agonist ivuxolimab. The receptor set was obtained from an adult with an advanced solid tumor such as melanoma, head and neck, liver or kidney cancer.

The V gene is TRBV15, the J gene TRBJ2-3, with D possibly matching TRBD2 (7 bases). In germline, CDR1 is LNHNV, CDR2 YYDKDF (reference sequence). The CDR3 sequence is 14 residues long. The V gene lost 3 bases and the J gene lost 5 bases, with 12 bases spanning the gap. Here the CDR3 DNA reads TGTGCCACCAGCAGGGGGGGGGCCTTAGATACGCAGTATTTT. It codes for CATSRGGALDTQYF. The full variable domain, with the rest looked up from reference TRBV15 and TRBJ2-3, is DAMVIQNPRYQVTQFGKPVTLSCSQTLNHNVMYWYQQKSSQAPKLLFHYYDKDFNNEADTPDNFQSRRPNTSFCFLDIRSPGLGDTAMYLCATSRGGALDTQYFGPGTRLTVL.

The chain recombines TRBV27 with TRBJ2-7, with 9 bases fitting TRBD2. The germline V gene has CDR1 MNHEY and CDR2 SMNVEV (reference sequence). The ends lost 3 bases at V and 2 bases at J; junction bases unmatched: 5. This CDR3 region has 15 residues. The CDR3 loop is CASSFEGTSPYEQYF. The CDR3 DNA is TGTGCCAGCAGTTTTGAGGGGACTAGCCCCTACGAGCAGTACTTC.

V is TRBV6-1 and J is TRBJ2-5; D is unclear. V was shortened by 5 bases and J by 1 base, with 5 bases between the two germline ends. The CDR3 runs 12 residues. Germline-derived CDR1 and CDR2 are MNHNS and SASEGT. This CDR3 is CASSPLQETQYF. CDR3 coding DNA: TGTGCCAGCAGTCCACTCCAAGAGACCCAGTACTTC.

The rearrangement uses TRBV19 and TRBJ2-7, with TRBD1 as a possible D gene (6 bases). The CDR3 runs to 14 residues. V lost 10 bases and J lost 4, with 20 bases in between. Germline-derived CDR1 and CDR2 are LNHDA and SQIVND (reference sequence). The CDR3 here is CAIKDSRYPYEQYF. The CDR3 nucleotides are TGTGCCATCAAGGACAGCCGTTACCCGTACGAGCAGTACTTC.

J is TRBJ1-2 and V is TRBV28; D unresolved. There are 15 residues in the CDR3. Germline V gives CDR1 MDHEN, CDR2 SYDVKM. Between the trimmed V and J ends, which lost 5 bases and 2 bases, there was a span of 15 bases. The CDR3 region is CASSKPYLGNYGYTF. The CDR3 nucleotides are TGTGCCAGCAGTAAACCTTATCTTGGGAACTATGGCTACACCTTC.

The chain has TRBV9 and TRBJ1-1; possible D gene TRBD1, 5 bases. There are 14 residues in the CDR3. V gave up 6 bases and J gave up 1 base, with 13 bases separating them. CDR1 is SGDLS, CDR2 YYNGEE, per germline. This CDR3 reads CASTPGGKNTEAFF. The CDR3 DNA is TGTGCCAGCACCCCGGGGGGGAAGAACACTGAAGCTTTCTTT. Together with reference TRBV9 and TRBJ1-1, the CDR3 gives the full variable domain: DSGVTQTPKHLITATGQRVTLRCSPRSGDLSVYWYQQSLDQGLQFLIQYYNGEERAKGNILERFSAQQFPDLHSELNLSSLELGDSALYFCASTPGGKNTEAFFGQGTRLTVV.

This chain joins TRBV11-3 and TRBJ2-7; 10 nucleotides line up with TRBD1. The length of the CDR3 is 14 residues. Germline V gene data show CDR1 as SGHNT and CDR2 as YENEEA. J gave up 3 bases and V 1 base, and 0 bases lay outside the gene matches. CDR3 region: CASSLGTGGYEQYF. CDR3 in DNA: TGTGCCAGCAGCTTAGGGACAGGGGGCTACGAGCAGTACTTC.

The V gene is TRBV28, the J gene TRBJ2-3; the match to TRBD1 covers 8 bases. Germline lookup yields CDR1 MDHEN and CDR2 SYDVKM. V was clipped by 6 bases and J by 4 bases; unmatched bases: 6. This CDR3 has 14 amino acids. CDR3 protein: CASSRTGSADTQYF. The CDR3 nucleotides are TGTGCCAGCAGCCGGACAGGGAGCGCAGATACGCAGTATTTT.